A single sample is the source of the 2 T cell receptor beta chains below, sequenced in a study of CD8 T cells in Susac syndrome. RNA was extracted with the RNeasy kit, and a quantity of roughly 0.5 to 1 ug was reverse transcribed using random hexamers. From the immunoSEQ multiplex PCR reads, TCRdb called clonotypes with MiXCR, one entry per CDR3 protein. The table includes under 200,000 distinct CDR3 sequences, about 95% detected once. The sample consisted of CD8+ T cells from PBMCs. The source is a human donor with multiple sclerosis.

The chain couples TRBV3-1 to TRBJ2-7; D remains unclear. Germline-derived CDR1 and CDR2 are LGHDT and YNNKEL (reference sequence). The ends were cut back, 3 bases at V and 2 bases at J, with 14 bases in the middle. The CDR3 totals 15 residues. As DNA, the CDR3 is TGTGCCAGCAGCCACGGCGCAAATCCTACCTACGAGCAGTACTTC. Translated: CASSHGANPTYEQYF.

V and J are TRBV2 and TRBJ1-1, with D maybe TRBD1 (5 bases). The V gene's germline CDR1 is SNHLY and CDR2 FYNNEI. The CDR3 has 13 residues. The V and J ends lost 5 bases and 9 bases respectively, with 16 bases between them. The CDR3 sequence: CASSSRQLEKAFF. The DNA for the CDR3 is TGTGCCAGCAGTTCCCGACAGCTAGAAAAAGCTTTCTTT.